This T cell receptor beta chain was retrieved from a study of CD8 T cells in Susac syndrome. Study at large: When blood was drawn, the patients with Susac syndrome were therapy-naive, on corticosteroids, or on intravenous immunoglobulin alone.

CD8+ and CD4+ T cells from blood underwent TCR beta sequencing, which was carried out in a high-throughput format. Reverse transcription of about 0.5 to 1 ug RNA used random hexamers. TCRdb reprocessed the immunoSEQ multiplex PCR reads via MiXCR and lists one record per CDR3 protein. The sample holds under 200,000 distinct CDR3 sequences, about 94% seen once. Sequencing used CD4+ T cells from PBMCs. The receptor comes from a human donor with Susac syndrome.

The CDR3 DNA reads TGCGCCAGCAGCCAAGAGGGGGTAGCGACAGATACGCAGTATTTT. It yields the protein CASSQEGVATDTQYF. The rearrangement joins TRBV4-3 to TRBJ2-3; perhaps D is TRBD1 or TRBD2 (5 bases each). Germline CDR1 reads LGHNA; CDR2 reads YSLEER. V gave up 0 bases and J gave up 3 bases, with 10 bases separating them. The CDR3 is made up of 15 amino acids.